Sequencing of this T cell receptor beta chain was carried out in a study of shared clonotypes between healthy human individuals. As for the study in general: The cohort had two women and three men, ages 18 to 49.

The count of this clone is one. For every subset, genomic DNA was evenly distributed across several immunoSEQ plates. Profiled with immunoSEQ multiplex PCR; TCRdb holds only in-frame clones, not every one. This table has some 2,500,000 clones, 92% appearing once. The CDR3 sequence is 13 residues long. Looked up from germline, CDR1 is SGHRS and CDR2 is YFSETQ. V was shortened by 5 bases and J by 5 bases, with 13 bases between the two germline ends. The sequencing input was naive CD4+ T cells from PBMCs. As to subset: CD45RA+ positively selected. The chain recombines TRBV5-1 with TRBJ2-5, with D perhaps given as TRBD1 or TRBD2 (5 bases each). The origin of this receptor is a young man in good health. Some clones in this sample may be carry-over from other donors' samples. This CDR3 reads CASSGTTAETQYF. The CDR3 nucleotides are TGCGCCAGCAGTGGGACCACGGCGGAGACCCAGTACTTC.